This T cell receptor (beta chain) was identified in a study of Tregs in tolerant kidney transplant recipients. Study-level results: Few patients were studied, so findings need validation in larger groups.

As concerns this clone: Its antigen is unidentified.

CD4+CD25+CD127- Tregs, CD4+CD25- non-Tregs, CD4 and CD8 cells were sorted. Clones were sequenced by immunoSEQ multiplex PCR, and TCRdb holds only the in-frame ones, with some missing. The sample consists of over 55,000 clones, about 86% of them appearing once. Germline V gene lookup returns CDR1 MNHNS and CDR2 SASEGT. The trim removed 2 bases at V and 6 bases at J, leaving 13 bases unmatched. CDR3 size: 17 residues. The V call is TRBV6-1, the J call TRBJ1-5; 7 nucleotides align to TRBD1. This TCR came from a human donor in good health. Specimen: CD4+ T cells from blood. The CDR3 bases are TGTGCCAGCAGTGAAATGAGAAGGGGGCCCCTAGGTCAGCCCCAGCATTTT. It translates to CASSEMRRGPLGQPQHF.